These 3 T cell receptor beta chains were sequenced from one sample in a study of vaccination and CD4 T cells after COVID-19. Sequenced with the Oncomine TCR Beta short-read assay was DNA taken from cultured CD4+ T cells. One entry per CDR3 protein, called by TCRdb with MiXCR from the PCR reads. The top ten hold about 20% of the sample, which has about 12,000 distinct CDR3 sequences, 35% to 55% seen once. These receptors have no identified antigens. Treatment meaning: roughly ten-day PBMC culture with coronavirus spike peptide pools or control peptides (ViraFEST assay). The sample comprised cultured CD4+ T cells from blood. The origin of the receptors is a human donor with COVID-19.

V is TRBV29-1 and J is TRBJ2-5; 9 bases match TRBD2. Germline CDR1 and CDR2: SQVTM and ANQGSEA. CDR3 length: 15 amino acids. V shed 2 bases, J shed 1 base, and the junction held 5 bases outside the gene matches. The CDR3 loop is CSVEPAGGSQETQYF. The CDR3 coding sequence is TGCAGCGTTGAACCTGCGGGGGGGTCCCAAGAGACCCAGTACTTC.

In this sample, this clonotype turned up a few times. The chain combines TRBV6-1 with TRBJ1-2, with a possible D match to TRBD1 (5 bases). Germline CDR1 and CDR2: MNHNS and SASEGT. Trimming removed 1 base at V and 4 bases at J, with 7 bases between. The CDR3 contains 13 residues. CDR3 bases: TGTGCCAGCAGTGAAGGACAGATCTATGGCTACACCTTC. This encodes CASSEGQIYGYTF.

V is TRBV5-4 and J is TRBJ2-3, with TRBD1 identical over 10 bases. V trimming: 1 base; J trimming: 2 bases; junction bases outside the gene matches: 4. Germline V CDR1 and CDR2: SGHNT, YYREEE (reference sequence). This CDR3 region has 16 residues. CDR3 in amino acids: CASSLRTGGNTDTQYF. Here the CDR3 DNA reads TGTGCCAGCAGCTTGCGGACAGGGGGGAACACAGATACGCAGTATTTT.